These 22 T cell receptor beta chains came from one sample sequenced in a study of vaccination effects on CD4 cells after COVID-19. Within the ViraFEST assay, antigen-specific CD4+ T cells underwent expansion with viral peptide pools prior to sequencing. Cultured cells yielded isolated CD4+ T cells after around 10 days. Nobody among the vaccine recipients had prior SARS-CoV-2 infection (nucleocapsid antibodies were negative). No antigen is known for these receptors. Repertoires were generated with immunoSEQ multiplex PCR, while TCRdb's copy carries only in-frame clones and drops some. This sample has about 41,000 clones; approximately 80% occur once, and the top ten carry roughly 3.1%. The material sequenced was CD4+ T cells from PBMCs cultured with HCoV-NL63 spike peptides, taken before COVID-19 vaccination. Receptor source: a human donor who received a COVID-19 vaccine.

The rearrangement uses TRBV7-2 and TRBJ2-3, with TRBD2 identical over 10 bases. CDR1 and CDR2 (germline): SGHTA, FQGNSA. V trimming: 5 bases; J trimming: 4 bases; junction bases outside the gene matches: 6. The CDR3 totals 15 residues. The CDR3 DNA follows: TGTGCCAGCAGCCGTCTAGCGGGGGTCGCAGATACGCAGTATTTT. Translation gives CASSRLAGVADTQYF. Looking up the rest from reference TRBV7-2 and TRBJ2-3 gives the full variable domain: GAGVSQSPSNKVTEKGKDVELRCDPISGHTALYWYRQSLGQGLEFLIYFQGNSAPDKSGLPSDRFSAERTGGSVSTLTIQRTQQEDSAVYLCASSRLAGVADTQYFGPGTRLTVL.

The CDR3 is CASSLDGTAPNYGYTF. The CDR3 DNA follows: TGCGCCAGCAGCTTGGACGGGACAGCGCCTAACTATGGCTACACCTTC. The rearrangement links TRBV5-1 to TRBJ1-2; 7 nucleotides line up with TRBD1. Germline CDR1 reads SGHRS; CDR2 reads YFSETQ. The CDR3 runs 16 residues. The V gene end was trimmed by 0 bases and the J gene end by 0 bases; junction bases not matched to a gene: 5.

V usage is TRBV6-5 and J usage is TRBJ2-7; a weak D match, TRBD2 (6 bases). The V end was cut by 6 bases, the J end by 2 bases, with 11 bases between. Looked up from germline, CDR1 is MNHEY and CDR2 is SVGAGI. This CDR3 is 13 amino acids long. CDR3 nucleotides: TGTGCCAGCAGGAGGGCGGGAACCTACGAGCAGTACGTC. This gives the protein CASRRAGTYEQYV.

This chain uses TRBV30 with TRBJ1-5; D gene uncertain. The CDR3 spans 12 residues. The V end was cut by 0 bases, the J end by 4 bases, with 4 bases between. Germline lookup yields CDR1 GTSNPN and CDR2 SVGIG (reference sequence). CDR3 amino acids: CAWSVPNQPQHF. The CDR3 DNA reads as TGTGCCTGGAGTGTGCCAAATCAGCCCCAGCATTTT.

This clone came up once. CDR3 bases: TGTGCCAGCAGCTTGGGCCAGCAAGAGACCCAGTACTTC. Protein sequence: CASSLGQQETQYF. The V and J genes are TRBV5-5 and TRBJ2-5; D uncertain. In germline, CDR1 is SGHKS, CDR2 YYEKEE (reference sequence). Trimming removed 0 bases at V and 2 bases at J, with 5 bases between. The CDR3 sequence is 13 residues long.

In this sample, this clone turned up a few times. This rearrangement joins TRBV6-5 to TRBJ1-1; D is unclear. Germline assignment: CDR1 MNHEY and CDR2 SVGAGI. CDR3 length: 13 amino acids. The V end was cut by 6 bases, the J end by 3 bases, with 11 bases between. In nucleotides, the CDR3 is TGTGCCAGCAGGTGGAAAGGGTACACTGAAGCTTTCTTT. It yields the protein CASRWKGYTEAFF.

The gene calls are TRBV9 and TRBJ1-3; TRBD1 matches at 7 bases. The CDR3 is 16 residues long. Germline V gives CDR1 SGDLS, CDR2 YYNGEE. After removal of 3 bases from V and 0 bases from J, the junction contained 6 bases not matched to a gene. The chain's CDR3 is CASSEGDSLSGNTIYF. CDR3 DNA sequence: TGTGCCAGCAGCGAAGGGGACAGCCTCTCTGGAAACACCATATATTTT.

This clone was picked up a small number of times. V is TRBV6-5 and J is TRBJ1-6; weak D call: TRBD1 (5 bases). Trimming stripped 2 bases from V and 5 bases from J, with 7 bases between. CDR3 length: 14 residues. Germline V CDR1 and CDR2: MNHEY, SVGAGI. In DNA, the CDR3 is TGTGCCAGCAGTTACGGGGGAGATAATTCACCCCTCCACTTT. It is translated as CASSYGGDNSPLHF.

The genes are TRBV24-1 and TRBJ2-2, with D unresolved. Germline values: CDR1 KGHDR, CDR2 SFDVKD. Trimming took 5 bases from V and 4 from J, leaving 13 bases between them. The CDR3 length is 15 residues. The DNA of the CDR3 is TGTGCCACCAGTGCCCCGGCATCGGGCACCGGGGAGCTGTTTTTT. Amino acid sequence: CATSAPASGTGELFF.

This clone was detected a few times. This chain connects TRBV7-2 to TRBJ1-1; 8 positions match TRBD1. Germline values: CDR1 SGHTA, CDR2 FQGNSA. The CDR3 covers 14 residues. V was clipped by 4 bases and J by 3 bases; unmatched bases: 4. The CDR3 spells CASSSGQGYTEAFF. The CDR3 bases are TGTGCCAGCAGCTCCGGACAGGGCTACACTGAAGCTTTCTTT.

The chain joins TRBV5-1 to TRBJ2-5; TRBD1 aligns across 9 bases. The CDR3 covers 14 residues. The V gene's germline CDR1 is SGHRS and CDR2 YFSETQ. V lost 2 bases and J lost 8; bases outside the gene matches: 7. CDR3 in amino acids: CASSFLTGGFTQYF. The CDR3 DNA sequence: TGCGCCAGCAGCTTCCTGACAGGGGGATTTACCCAGTACTTC.

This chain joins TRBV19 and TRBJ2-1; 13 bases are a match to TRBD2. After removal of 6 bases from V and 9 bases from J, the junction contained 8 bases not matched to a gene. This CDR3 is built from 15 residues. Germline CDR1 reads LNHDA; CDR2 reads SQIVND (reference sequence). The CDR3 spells CASSLGLAGASEQFF. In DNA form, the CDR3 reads TGTGCCAGTAGCCTAGGACTAGCGGGGGCTTCTGAGCAGTTCTTC.

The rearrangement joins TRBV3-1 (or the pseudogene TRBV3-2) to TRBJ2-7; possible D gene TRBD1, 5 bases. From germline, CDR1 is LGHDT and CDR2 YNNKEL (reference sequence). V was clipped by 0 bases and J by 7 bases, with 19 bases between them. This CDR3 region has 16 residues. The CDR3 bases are TGTGCCAGCAGCCAAGATAGTGAAGTAGGGGCAGGAGAGCAGTACGTC. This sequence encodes CASSQDSEVGAGEQYV.

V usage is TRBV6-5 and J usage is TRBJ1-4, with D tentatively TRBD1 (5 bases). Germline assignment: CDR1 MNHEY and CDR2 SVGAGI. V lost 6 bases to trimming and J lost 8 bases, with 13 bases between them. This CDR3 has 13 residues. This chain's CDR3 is CASRGREWEKLFF. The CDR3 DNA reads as TGTGCCAGCAGGGGCAGGGAGTGGGAAAAACTGTTTTTT.

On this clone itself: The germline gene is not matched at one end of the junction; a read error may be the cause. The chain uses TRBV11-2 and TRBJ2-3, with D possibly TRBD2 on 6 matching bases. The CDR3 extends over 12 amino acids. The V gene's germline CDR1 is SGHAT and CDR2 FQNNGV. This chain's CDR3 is CASSLALPRLVF. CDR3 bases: TGTGCCAGCAGCTTAGCCCTCCCTCGACTAGTTTTT.

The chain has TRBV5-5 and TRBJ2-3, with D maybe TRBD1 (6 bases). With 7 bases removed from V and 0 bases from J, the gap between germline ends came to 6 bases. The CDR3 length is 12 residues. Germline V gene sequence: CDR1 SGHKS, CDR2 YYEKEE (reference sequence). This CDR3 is CASGGSTDTQYF. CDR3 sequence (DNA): TGTGCCAGCGGGGGCAGCACAGATACGCAGTATTTT.

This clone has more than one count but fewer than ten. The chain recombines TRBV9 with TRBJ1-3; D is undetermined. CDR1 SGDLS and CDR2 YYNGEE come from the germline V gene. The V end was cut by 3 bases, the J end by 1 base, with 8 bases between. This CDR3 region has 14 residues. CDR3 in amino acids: CASSGTMSGNTIYF. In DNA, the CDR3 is TGTGCCAGCAGCGGTACCATGTCTGGAAACACCATATATTTT.

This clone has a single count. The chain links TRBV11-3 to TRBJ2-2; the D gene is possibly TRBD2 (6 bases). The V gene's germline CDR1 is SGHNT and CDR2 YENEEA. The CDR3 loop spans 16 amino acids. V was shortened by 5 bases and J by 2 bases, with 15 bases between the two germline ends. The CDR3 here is CASSGGFSGNTGELFF. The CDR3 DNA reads TGTGCCAGCAGCGGTGGTTTTAGCGGTAACACCGGGGAGCTGTTTTTT.

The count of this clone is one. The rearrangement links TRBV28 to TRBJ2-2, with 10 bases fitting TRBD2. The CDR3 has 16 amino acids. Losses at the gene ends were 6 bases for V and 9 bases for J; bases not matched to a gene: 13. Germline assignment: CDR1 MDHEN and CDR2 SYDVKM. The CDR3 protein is CASSSSGGGLWRELFF. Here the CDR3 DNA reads TGTGCCAGCAGCTCCAGCGGGGGGGGCTTATGGAGGGAGCTGTTTTTT.

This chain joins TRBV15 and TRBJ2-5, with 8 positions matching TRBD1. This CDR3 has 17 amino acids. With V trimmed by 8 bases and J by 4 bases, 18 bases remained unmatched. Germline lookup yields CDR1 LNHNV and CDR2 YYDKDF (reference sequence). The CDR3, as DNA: TGTGCCACCGGAGTGACAGGGGTAATTTATCTAAGAGAGACCCAGTACTTC. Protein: CATGVTGVIYLRETQYF.

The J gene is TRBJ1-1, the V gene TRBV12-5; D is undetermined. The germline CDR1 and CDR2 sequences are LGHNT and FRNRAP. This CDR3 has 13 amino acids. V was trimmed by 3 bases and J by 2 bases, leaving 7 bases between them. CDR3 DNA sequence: TGTGCTAGTGGTTTTGCGGGAAACACTGAAGCTTTCTTT. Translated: CASGFAGNTEAFF.

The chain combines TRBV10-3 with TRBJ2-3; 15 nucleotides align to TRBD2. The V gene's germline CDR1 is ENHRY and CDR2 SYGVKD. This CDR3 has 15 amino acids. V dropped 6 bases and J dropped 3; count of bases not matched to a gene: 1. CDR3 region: CAISGTSGGTDTQYF. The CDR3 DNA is TGTGCCATCAGCGGGACTAGCGGGGGGACAGATACGCAGTATTTT.